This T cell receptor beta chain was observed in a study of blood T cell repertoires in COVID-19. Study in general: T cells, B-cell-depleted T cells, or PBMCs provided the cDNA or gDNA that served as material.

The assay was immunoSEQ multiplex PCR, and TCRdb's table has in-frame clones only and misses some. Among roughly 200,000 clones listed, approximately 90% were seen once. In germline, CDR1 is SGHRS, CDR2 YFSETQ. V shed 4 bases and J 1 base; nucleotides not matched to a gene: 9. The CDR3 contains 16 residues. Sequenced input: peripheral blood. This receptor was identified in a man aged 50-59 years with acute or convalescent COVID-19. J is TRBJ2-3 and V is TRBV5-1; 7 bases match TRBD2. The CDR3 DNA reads TGCGCCAGCAGCCCCTTGGCGGGAGTGGGCACAGATACGCAGTATTTT. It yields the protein CASSPLAGVGTDTQYF.